This TCR beta chain is drawn from a study of cytomegalovirus exposure and HLA in healthy donors. In the PCR, 60 Vbeta and 13 Jbeta primers were used. The data were produced by immunoSEQ multiplex PCR, yet TCRdb's version contains in-frame clones alone and is incomplete. The table shows some 150,000 clones, with about two thirds occurring only once. Trimming cost V 2 bases and J 3 bases, with 8 bases left between them. This CDR3 is 14 amino acids long. Germline CDR1 and CDR2: SGHTA and FQGNSA. Study results and caveats: Exclusion as indistinguishable affected some V segments, including TRBV6-2 and TRBV6-3. Earlier analysis found most TCR beta V segments productive about 87% or about 30% of the time. A later analysis linked a missense variant in DCLRE1C to the trimming of TCR beta V and J genes. Rarity marked most TCR sequences, yet some public TCRs occurred in many donors.

Comments on this clone: Its antigen is currently unknown.

The sample consisted of PBMCs. This sequence originates from a man between 50 and 59 years old in good health and CMV-seropositive. This chain links TRBV7-2 with TRBJ1-5; D ambiguous. This CDR3 is CASSLNSHNQPQHF. The CDR3, as DNA: TGTGCCAGCAGCTTAAACAGTCACAATCAGCCCCAGCATTTT.